The present T cell receptor (beta chain) was sequenced within a study of T cells in Graves' hyperthyroidism and ophthalmopathy. Stable disease denoted Graves' hyperthyroidism without ophthalmopathy progression within 18 months. Uncontrolled infection, other autoimmune disease, pregnancy or lactation disqualified patients from enrolment. Each 10 ml fresh peripheral blood draw supplied the PBMCs. General study findings and limits: A median roughly six months before onset, the model predicted ophthalmopathy.

CDR1 and CDR2 from the germline V gene are DFQATT and SNEGSKA (reference sequence). V lost 6 bases to trimming and J lost 6 bases; unmatched junction nucleotides: 10. This CDR3 contains 13 residues. In its sample, this clonotype was seen many times. Its antigen is unidentified. From RNA transcripts, TCR beta CDR3 regions were amplified. Primed by the HTBI set, a first-round RT-PCR was run on the TCR CDR3. One entry per CDR3 protein results from TCRdb running MiXCR on the multiplex PCR reads. The table has about 560,000 distinct CDR3 sequences, approximately 15% seen once. The sequenced sample consisted of blood. This sequence joins TRBV20-1 and TRBJ1-1, with 7 bases fitting TRBD1. The TCR originated in a woman under 30 with Graves' hyperthyroidism. The CDR3 region is CSASGDSGPEAFF. Written as DNA, the CDR3 is TGCAGTGCATCAGGGGACAGCGGGCCTGAAGCTTTCTTT.